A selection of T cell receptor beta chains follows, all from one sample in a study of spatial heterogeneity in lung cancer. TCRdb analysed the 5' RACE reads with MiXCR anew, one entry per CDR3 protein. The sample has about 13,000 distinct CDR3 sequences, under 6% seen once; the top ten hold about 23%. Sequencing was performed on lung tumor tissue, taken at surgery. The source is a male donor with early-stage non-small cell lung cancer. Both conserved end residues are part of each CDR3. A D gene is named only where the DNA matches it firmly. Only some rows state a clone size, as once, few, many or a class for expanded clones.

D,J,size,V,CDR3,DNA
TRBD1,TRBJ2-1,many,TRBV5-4,CASSRRDRGGNEQFF,TGTGCCAGCAGCCGCCGGGACAGGGGTGGTAATGAGCAGTTCTTC
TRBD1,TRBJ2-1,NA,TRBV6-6,CASSYGQGRYEQFF,TGTGCCAGCAGTTACGGACAGGGCAGATATGAGCAGTTCTTC
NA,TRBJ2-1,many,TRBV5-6,CASSRLVGGGGNEQFF,TGTGCCAGCAGCCGTCTGGTGGGGGGTGGAGGCAATGAGCAGTTCTTC
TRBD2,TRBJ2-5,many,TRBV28,CASSSWASGGGETQYF,TGTGCCAGCAGTTCTTGGGCTAGCGGGGGCGGGGAGACCCAGTACTTC
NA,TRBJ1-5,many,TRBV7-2,CASSDPWRGDQPQHF,TGTGCCAGCAGCGACCCCTGGCGGGGCGATCAGCCCCAGCATTTT
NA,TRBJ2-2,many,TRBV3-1,CASSQGTKNTGELFF,TGTGCCAGCAGCCAAGGGACAAAAAACACCGGGGAGCTGTTTTTT
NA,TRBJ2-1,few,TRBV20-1,CSAPKGVNEQFF,TGCAGTGCTCCAAAGGGGGTTAATGAGCAGTTCTTC
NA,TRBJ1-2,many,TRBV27,CASSLDSGGYGYTF,TGTGCCAGCAGTTTAGACAGTGGGGGGTATGGCTACACCTTC
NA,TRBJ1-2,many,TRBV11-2,CASSLDFAVNYGYTF,TGTGCCAGCAGCTTAGATTTCGCGGTAAACTATGGCTACACCTTC
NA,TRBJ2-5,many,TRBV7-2,CASSRTALRETQYF,TGTGCCAGCAGCCGGACGGCCCTACGGGAGACCCAGTACTTC
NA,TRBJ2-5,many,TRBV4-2,CASSQDRGSETQYF,TGTGCCAGCAGCCAAGATCGGGGTTCAGAGACCCAGTACTTC
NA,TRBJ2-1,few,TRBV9,CASSVVRGEQFF,TGTGCCAGCAGCGTAGTCCGGGGGGAGCAGTTCTTC
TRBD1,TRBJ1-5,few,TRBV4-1,CASSQRTGGRPQHF,TGCGCCAGCAGCCAACGGACAGGGGGCCGGCCCCAGCATTTT
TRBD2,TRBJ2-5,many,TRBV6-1,CASRSGGVGETQYF,TGTGCCAGCAGGAGCGGGGGGGTTGGAGAGACCCAGTACTTC
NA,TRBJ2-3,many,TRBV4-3,CASSQGDSTDTQYF,TGCGCCAGCAGCCAAGGGGACAGCACAGATACGCAGTATTTT
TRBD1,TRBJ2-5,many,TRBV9,CASSAGTGPVWF,TGTGCCAGCAGCGCCGGGACAGGGCCCGTGTGGTTC
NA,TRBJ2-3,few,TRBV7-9,CASSLRATQTDTQYF,TGTGCCAGCAGCTTACGCGCGACACAGACAGATACGCAGTATTTT
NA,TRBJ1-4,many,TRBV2,CASSSTTGMTNEKLFF,TGTGCCAGCAGTTCTACCACAGGGATGACTAATGAAAAACTGTTTTTT
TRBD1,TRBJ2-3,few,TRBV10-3,CAISDSRGYRGHITTDTQYF,TGTGCCATCAGTGACTCACGCGGCTATAGGGGGCATATAACGACAGATACGCAGTATTTT
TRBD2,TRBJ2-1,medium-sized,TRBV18,CASTGLAGVDEQFF,TGTGCCAGCACGGGACTAGCGGGGGTCGATGAGCAGTTCTTC
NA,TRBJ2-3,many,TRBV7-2,CASSPRTDTQYF,TGTGCCAGCAGCCCACGGACAGATACGCAGTATTTT
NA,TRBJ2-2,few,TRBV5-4,CASSLPGDGELFF,TGTGCCAGCAGCTTGCCAGGGGACGGGGAGCTGTTTTTT
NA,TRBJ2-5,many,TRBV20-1,CSARDGRIQETQYF,TGCAGTGCTAGAGATGGTAGGATCCAAGAGACCCAGTACTTC
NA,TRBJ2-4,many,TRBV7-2,CASSSTPGNIQYF,TGTGCCAGCAGCTCGACGCCAGGGAACATTCAGTACTTC
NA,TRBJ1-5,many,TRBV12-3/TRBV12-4,CASRNGATHNQPQHF,TGTGCCAGCAGGAATGGGGCGACTCACAATCAGCCCCAGCATTTT
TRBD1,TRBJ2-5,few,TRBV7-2,CASRSPTGGYPETQYF,TGTGCCAGCAGATCGCCGACAGGGGGTTATCCGGAGACCCAGTACTTC
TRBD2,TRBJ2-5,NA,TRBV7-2,CASSPSLAGGLETQYF,TGTGCCAGCAGCCCCTCACTAGCGGGGGGGCTAGAGACCCAGTACTTC
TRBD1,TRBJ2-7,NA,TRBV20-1,CSASKPGQGHEQYF,TGCAGTGCTTCCAAACCGGGACAGGGACACGAGCAGTACTTC
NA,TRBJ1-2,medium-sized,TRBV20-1,CSASSRIYGYTF,TGCAGTGCTTCCTCCAGAATCTATGGCTACACCTTC
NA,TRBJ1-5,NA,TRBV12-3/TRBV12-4,CASSFQGSSQPQHF,TGTGCCAGCAGTTTTCAGGGGAGTAGTCAGCCCCAGCATTTT
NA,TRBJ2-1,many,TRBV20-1,CSAIYRVHGNEQFF,TGCAGTGCTATATACAGGGTTCACGGCAATGAGCAGTTCTTC
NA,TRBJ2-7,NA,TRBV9,CASSVAMGSGYEQYF,TGTGCCAGCAGCGTAGCTATGGGGTCAGGCTACGAGCAGTACTTC
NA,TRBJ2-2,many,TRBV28,CASSSLPRNTGELFF,TGTGCCAGCAGTTCCCTCCCTAGAAACACCGGGGAGCTGTTTTTT
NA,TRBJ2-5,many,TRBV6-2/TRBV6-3,CASSYGEETQYF,TGTGCCAGCAGTTACGGGGAGGAGACCCAGTACTTC
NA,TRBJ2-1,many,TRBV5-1,CASSLVPGSSYNEQFF,TGCGCCAGCAGCTTGGTACCCGGGTCCTCCTACAATGAGCAGTTCTTC
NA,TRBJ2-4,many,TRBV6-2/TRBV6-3,CASSPTGGTAVQYF,TGTGCCAGCAGCCCCACGGGAGGGACAGCCGTTCAGTACTTC
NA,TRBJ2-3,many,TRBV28,CASSGLGRGGTDTQYF,TGTGCCAGCAGTGGGCTGGGGCGGGGTGGCACAGATACGCAGTATTTT
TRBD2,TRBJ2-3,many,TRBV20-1,CSAVAGGPTDTQYF,TGCAGTGCTGTAGCGGGGGGTCCCACAGATACGCAGTATTTT
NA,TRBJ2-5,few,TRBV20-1,CSACWEGETQYF,TGCAGTGCCTGTTGGGAAGGGGAGACCCAGTACTTC
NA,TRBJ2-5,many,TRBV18,CASSPDQTQYF,TGTGCCAGCTCACCCGACCAGACCCAGTACTTC
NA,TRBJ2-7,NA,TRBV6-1,CASSAEGYEQYF,TGTGCCAGCAGTGCCGAGGGCTACGAGCAGTACTTC
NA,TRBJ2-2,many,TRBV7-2,CASSLRRGDTGELFF,TGTGCCAGCAGCTTACGCCGGGGCGACACCGGGGAGCTGTTTTTT
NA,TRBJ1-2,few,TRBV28,CASTTGDDNYGYTF,TGTGCCAGCACCACCGGGGACGACAACTATGGCTACACCTTC
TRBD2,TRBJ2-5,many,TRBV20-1,CSARASGGIQETQYF,TGCAGTGCTAGAGCTAGCGGGGGCATCCAAGAGACCCAGTACTTC
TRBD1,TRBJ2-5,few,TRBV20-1,CSASGTGSQETQYF,TGCAGTGCTAGTGGGACAGGGTCCCAAGAGACCCAGTACTTC
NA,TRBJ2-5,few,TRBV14,CASSQANWGTQYF,TGTGCCAGCAGCCAAGCTAACTGGGGGACCCAGTACTTC
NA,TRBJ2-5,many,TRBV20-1,CSARDWQGIKTQYF,TGCAGTGCTAGAGATTGGCAGGGGATAAAGACCCAGTACTTC
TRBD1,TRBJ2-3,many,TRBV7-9,CASSSGTGGATDTQYF,TGTGCCAGCAGCTCCGGGACAGGGGGCGCGACAGATACGCAGTATTTT